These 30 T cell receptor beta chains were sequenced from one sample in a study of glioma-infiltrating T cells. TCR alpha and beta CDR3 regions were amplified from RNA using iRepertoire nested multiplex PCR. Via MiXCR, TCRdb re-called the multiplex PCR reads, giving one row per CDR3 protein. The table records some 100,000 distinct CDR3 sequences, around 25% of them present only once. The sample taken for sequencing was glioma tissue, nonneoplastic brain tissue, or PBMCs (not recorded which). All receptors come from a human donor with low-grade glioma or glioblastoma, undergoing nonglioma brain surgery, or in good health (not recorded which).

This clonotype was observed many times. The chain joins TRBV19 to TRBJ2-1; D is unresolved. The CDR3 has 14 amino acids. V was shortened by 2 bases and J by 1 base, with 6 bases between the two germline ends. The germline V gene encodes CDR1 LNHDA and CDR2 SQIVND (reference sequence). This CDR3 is CASSIQPSYNEQFF. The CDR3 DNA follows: TGTGCCAGTAGTATACAGCCTTCCTACAATGAGCAGTTCTTC.

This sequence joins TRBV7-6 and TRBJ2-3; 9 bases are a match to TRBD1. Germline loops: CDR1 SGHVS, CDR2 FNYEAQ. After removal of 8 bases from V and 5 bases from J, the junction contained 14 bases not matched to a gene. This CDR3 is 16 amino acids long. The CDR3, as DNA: TGTGCCAGCGGCCCCGGACCGGGACAGGGAGAAGATACGCAGTATTTT. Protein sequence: CASGPGPGQGEDTQYF. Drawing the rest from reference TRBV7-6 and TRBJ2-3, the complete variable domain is GAGVSQSPRYKVTKRGQDVALRCDPISGHVSLYWYRQALGQGPEFLTYFNYEAQQDKSGLPNDRFSAERPEGSISTLTIQRTEQRDSAMYRCASGPGPGQGEDTQYFGPGTRLTVL.

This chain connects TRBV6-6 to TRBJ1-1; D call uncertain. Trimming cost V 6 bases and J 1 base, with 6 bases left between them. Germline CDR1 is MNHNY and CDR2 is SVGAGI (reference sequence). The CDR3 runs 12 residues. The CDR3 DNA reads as TGTGCCAGCAGAGCGGCGAACACTGAAGCTTTCTTT. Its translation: CASRAANTEAFF.

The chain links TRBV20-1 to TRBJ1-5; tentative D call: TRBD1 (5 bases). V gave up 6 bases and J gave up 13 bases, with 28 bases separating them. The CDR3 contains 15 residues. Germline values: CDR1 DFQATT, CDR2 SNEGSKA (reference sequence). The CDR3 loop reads CSAAGGGYSNQTQHF. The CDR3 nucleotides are TGCAGTGCCGCGGGGGGGGGATATAGCAATCAGACACAGCATTTT.

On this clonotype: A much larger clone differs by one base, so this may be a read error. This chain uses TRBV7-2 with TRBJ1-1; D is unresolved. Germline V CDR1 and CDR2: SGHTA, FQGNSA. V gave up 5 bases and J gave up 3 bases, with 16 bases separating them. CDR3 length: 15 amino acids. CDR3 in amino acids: CASSIYPPKDTEAFF. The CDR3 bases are TGTGCCAGCAGCATTTATCCCCCCAAGGACACTGAAGCTTTCTTT.

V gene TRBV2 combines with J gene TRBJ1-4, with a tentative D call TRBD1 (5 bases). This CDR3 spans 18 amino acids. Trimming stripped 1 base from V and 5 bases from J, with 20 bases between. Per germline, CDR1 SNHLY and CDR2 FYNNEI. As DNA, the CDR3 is TGTGCCAGCAGTGAAGTCGCCAAGTGGGGCAGGAGCAATGAAAAACTGTTTTTT. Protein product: CASSEVAKWGRSNEKLFF.

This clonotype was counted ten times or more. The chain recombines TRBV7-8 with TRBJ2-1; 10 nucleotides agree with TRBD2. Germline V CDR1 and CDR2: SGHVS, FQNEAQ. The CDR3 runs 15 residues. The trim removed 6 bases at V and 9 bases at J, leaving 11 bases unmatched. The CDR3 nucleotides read TGTGCCAGCAGTCGCTTCGGGACTAGCGTAGTTGAGCAGTTCTTC. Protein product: CASSRFGTSVVEQFF.

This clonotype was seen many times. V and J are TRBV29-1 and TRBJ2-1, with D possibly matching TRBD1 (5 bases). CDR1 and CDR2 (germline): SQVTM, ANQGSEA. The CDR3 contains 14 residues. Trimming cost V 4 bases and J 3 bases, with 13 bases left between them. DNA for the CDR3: TGCAGCGTTGGGGGCTACGATCGCTACAATGAGCAGTTCTTC. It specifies CSVGGYDRYNEQFF.

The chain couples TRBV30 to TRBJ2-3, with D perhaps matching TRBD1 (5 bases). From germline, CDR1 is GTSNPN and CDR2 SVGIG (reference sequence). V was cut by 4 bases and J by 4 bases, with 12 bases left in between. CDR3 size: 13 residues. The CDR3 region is CAWMTDLADTQYF. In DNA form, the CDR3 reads TGTGCCTGGATGACAGATCTAGCAGATACGCAGTATTTT.

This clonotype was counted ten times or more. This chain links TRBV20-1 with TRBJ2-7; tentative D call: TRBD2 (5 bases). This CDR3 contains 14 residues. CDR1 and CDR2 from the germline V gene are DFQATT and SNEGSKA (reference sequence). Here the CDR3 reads CSAPRTSLSYEQYF. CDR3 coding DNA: TGCAGCGCCCCGCGGACTTCCCTTTCCTACGAGCAGTACTTC.

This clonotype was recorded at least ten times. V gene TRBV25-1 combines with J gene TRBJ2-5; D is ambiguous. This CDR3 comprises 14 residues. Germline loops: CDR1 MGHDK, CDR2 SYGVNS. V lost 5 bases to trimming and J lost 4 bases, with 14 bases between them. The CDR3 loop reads CASSHLGSGETQYF. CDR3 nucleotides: TGTGCCAGCAGTCATTTAGGCAGTGGAGAGACCCAGTACTTC.

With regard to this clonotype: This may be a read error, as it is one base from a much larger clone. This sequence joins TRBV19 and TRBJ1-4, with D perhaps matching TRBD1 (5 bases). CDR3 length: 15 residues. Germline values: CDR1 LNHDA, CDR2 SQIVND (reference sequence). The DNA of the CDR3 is TGTGACAGTAGTCCCGGGACGGCAACTAATGAAAAACTGTTTTTT. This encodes CDSSPGTATNEKLFF.

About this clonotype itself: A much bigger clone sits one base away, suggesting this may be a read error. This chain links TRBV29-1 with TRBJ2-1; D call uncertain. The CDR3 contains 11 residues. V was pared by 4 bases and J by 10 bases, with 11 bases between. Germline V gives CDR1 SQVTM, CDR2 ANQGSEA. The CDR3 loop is CSVALSYEQFF. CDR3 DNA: TGCAGCGTTGCCCTCTCCTACGAGCAGTTCTTC.

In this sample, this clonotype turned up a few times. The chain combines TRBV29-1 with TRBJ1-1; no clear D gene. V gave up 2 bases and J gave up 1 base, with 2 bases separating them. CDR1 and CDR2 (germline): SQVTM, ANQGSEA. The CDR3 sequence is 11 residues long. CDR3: CSVEKNTEAFF. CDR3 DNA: TGCAGCGTTGAAAAGAACACTGAAGCTTTCTTT.

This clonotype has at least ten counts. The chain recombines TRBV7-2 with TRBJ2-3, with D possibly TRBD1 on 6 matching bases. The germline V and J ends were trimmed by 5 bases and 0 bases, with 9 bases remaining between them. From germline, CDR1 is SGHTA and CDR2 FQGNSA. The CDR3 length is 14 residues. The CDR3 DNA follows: TGTGCCAGCAGCCCCAGGGGTAGCACAGATACGCAGTATTTT. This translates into CASSPRGSTDTQYF.

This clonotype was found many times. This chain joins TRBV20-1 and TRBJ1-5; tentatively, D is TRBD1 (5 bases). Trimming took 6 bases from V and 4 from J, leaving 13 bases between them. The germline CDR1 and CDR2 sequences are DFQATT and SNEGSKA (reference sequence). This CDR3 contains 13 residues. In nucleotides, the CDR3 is TGCAGTGCCCAGGGAGGGCTTAATCAGCCCCAGCATTTT. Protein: CSAQGGLNQPQHF.

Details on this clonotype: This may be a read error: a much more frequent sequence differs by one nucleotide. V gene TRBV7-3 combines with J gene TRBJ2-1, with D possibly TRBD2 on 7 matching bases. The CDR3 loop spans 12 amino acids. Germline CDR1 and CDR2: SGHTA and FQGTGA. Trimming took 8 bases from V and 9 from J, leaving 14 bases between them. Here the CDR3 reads CASGGRESEQFF. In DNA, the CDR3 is TGTGCCAGCGGGGGGCGGGAGAGTGAGCAGTTCTTC.

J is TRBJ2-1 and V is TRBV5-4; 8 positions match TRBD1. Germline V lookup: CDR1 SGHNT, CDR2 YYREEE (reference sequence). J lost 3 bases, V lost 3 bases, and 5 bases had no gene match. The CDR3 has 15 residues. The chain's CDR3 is CASSSRTGFYNEQFF. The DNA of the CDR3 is TGTGCCAGCAGCTCCCGGACAGGGTTCTACAATGAGCAGTTCTTC. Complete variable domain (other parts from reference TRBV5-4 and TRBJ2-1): ETGVTQSPTHLIKTRGQQVTLRCSSQSGHNTVSWYQQALGQGPQFIFQYYREEENGRGNFPPRFSGLQFPNYSSELNVNALELDDSALYLCASSSRTGFYNEQFFGPGTRLTVL.

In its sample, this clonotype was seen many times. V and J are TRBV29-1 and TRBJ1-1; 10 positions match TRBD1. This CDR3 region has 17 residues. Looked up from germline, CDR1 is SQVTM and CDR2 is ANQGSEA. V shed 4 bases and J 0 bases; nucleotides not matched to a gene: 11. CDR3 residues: CSVGRRPGQGMNTEAFF. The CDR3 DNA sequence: TGCAGCGTTGGGCGGAGACCGGGACAGGGGATGAACACTGAAGCTTTCTTT.

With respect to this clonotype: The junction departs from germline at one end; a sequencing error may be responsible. CDR3 sequence: CSSTGGRYEQYF. CDR3 DNA sequence: TGTTCCAGTACAGGGGGCAGATACGAGCAGTACTTC. This chain connects TRBV6-2 or TRBV6-3 to TRBJ2-7; 9 bases fit TRBD1. The CDR3 is 12 residues long. Germline V gives CDR1 MNHEY, CDR2 SVGEGT.

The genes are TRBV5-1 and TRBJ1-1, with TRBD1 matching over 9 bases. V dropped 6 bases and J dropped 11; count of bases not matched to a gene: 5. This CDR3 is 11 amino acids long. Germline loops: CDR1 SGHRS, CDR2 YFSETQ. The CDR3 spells CASNPTGGAFF. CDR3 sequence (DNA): TGCGCCAGCAACCCGACAGGGGGTGCTTTCTTT. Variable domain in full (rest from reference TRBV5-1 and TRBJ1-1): KAGVTQTPRYLIKTRGQQVTLSCSPISGHRSVSWYQQTPGQGLQFLFEYFSETQRNKGNFPGRFSGRQFSNSRSEMNVSTLELGDSALYLCASNPTGGAFFGQGTRLTVV.

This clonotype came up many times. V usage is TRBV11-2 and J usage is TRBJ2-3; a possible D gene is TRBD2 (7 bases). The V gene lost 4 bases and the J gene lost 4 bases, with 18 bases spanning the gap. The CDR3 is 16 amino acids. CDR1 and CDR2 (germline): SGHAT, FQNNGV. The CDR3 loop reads CASSSLGGEFSDTQYF. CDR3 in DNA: TGTGCCAGCAGCTCCTTAGGGGGGGAATTTTCAGATACGCAGTATTTT. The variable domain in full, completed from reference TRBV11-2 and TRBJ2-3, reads EAGVAQSPRYKIIEKRQSVAFWCNPISGHATLYWYQQILGQGPKLLIQFQNNGVVDDSQLPKDRFSAERLKGVDSTLKIQPAKLEDSAVYLCASSSLGGEFSDTQYFGPGTRLTVL.

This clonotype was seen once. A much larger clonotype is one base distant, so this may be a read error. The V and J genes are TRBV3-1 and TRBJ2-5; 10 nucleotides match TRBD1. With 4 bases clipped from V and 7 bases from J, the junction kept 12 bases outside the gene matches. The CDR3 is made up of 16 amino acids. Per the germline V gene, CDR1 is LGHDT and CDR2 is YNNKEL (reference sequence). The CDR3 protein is CASSLQTGGEGGTQYF. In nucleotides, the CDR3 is TGTGCCAGCAGCCTCCAGACAGGGGGCGAAGGAGGGACCCAGTACTTC.

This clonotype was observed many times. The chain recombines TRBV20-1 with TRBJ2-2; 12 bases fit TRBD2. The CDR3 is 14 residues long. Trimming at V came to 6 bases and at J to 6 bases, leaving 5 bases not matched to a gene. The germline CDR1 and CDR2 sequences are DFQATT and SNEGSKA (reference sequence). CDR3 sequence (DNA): TGCAGTGCGGCTCCTAGCGGGAGGGCCGGGGAGCTGTTTTTT. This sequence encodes CSAAPSGRAGELFF.

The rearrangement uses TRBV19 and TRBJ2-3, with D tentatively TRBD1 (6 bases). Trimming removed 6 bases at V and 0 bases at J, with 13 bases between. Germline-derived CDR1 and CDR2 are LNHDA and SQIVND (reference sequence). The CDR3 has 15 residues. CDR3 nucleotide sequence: TGTGCCAGTAGCCCCCCAGGGGTGAGCACAGATACGCAGTATTTT. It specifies CASSPPGVSTDTQYF. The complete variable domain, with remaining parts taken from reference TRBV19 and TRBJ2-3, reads DGGITQSPKYLFRKEGQNVTLSCEQNLNHDAMYWYRQDPGQGLRLIYYSQIVNDFQKGDIAEGYSVSREKKESFPLTVTSAQKNPTAFYLCASSPPGVSTDTQYFGPGTRLTVL.

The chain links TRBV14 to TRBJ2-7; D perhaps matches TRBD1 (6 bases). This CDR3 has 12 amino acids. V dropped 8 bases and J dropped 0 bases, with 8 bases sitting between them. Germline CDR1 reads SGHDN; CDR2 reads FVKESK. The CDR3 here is CASGGDSYEQYF. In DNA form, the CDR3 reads TGTGCCAGCGGGGGCGACTCCTACGAGCAGTACTTC. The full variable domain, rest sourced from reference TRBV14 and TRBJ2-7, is EAGVTQFPSHSVIEKGQTVTLRCDPISGHDNLYWYRRVMGKEIKFLLHFVKESKQDESGMPNNRFLAERTGGTYSTLKVQPAELEDSGVYFCASGGDSYEQYFGPGTRLTVT.

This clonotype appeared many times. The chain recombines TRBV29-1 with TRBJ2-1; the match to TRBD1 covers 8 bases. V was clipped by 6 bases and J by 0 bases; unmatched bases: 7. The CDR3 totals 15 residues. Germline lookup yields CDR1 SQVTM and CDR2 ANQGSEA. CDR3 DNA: TGCAGCGTGCAGGGGGCTGAAGGCTCCTACAATGAGCAGTTCTTC. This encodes CSVQGAEGSYNEQFF.

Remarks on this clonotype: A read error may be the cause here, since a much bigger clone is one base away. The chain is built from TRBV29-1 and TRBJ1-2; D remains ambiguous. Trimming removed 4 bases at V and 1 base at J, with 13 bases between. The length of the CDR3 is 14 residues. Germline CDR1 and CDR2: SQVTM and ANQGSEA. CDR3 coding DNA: TGCAGCGTTGGTCGACTGACATATAACTATGGCTACACCTTC. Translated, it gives CSVGRLTYNYGYTF.

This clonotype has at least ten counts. As DNA, the CDR3 is TGTGCCACCAGCAGCCGTAGCGGGAGGGCCGATGAGCAGTTCTTC. The encoded protein is CATSSRSGRADEQFF. The chain uses TRBV15 and TRBJ2-1; 11 bases match TRBD2. The CDR3 has 15 amino acids. In germline, CDR1 is LNHNV, CDR2 YYDKDF (reference sequence). The J segment lost 8 bases and the V segment lost 3 bases, leaving 6 bases of the junction unmatched. The whole variable domain, filled in from reference TRBV15 and TRBJ2-1, reads DAMVIQNPRYQVTQFGKPVTLSCSQTLNHNVMYWYQQKSSQAPKLLFHYYDKDFNNEADTPDNFQSRRPNTSFCFLDIRSPGLGDTAMYLCATSSRSGRADEQFFGPGTRLTVL.

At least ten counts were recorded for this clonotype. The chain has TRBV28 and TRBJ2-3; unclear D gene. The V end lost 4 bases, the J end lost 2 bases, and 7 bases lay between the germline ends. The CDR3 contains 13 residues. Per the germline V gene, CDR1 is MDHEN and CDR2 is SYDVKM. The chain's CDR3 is CASSSPSTDTQYF. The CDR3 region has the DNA TGTGCCAGCAGTTCTCCCTCCACAGATACGCAGTATTTT.